In this sample, the clone carrying this TCR beta chain turned up a few times. As yet, its antigen is unknown. Time point indicated: baseline, week 1 (first vaccination visit). Treatment described: pre-vaccination baseline after standard-of-care therapy. These data come from a study of a mutant IDH1 vaccine in newly diagnosed glioma. Across the study: It was radiotherapy, temozolomide, or both that patients received previously, with most receiving both. Whole-study findings and limits: The authors found pseudoprogression apparently unrelated to changes in top peripheral T cell clonotypes. Immune responses induced by vaccination arose in just under 95% of the patients.

Data came from immunoSEQ multiplex PCR; TCRdb stores just in-frame clones and leaves some out. The data show 95,000 to 100,000 clones, approximately 90% seen once. This specimen consisted of PBMCs, obtained from a glioma patient treated with radiotherapy, temozolomide or both. This receptor was taken from a woman in her forties or fifties with glioma.

The CDR3 region is CASSSTGGRMNTEAFF. CDR3 coding DNA: TGTGCCAGCAGCTCCACGGGTGGTCGGATGAACACTGAAGCTTTCTTT. This chain links TRBV7-6 with TRBJ1-1, with D hard to call. CDR1 is SGHVS and CDR2 is FNYEAQ in the germline V gene. V shed 4 bases and J shed 0 bases, with 15 bases lying between them. The CDR3 has 16 residues.